This TCR beta chain was captured in a study of T-cell memory formation after mild COVID-19. Study-wide context: TCR clustering was largely donor specific.

MiXCR, run by TCRdb on the 5' RACE reads, gives a single entry per CDR3 protein. The table shows about 360,000 distinct CDR3 sequences, with 13% to 15% occurring only once. After removal of 1 base from V and 0 bases from J, the junction contained 6 bases not matched to a gene. Germline assignment: CDR1 LGHNA and CDR2 YNFKEQ. The CDR3 consists of 17 residues. This clonotype occurred a few times. The material sequenced was PBMCs or a T cell subset sorted from them (not recorded which). The rearrangement joins TRBV4-2 to TRBJ2-4; 7 bases agree with TRBD1. The sequence was collected from a man younger than 35 who had mild COVID-19 (a few samples of this study predate the infection). Cell type and time point are not known. In DNA form, the CDR3 reads TGTGCCAGCAGCCAAGGTCTGACAGGGCTAGCCAAAAACATTCAGTACTTC. This gives the protein CASSQGLTGLAKNIQYF.